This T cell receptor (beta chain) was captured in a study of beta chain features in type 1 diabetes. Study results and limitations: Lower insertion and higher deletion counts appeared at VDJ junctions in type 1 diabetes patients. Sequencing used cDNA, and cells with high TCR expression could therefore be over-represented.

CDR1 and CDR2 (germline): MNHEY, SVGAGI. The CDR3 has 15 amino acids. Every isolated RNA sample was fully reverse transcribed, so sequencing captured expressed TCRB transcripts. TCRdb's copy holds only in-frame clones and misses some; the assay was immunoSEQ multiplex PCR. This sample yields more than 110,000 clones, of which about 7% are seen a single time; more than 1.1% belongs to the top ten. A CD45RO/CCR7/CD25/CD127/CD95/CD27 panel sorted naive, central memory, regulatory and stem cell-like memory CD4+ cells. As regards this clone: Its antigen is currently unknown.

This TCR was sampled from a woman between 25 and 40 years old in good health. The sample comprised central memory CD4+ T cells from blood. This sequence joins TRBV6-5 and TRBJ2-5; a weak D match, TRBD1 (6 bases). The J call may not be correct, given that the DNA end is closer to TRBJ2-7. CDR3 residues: CASSYLGHRFHEQYF. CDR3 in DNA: TGTGCCAGCAGTTACTTGGGACACCGTTTCCACGAGCAGTACTTC.